This TCR beta chain was documented in a study of OX40 agonist ivuxolimab in advanced cancers. The CDR3 has 14 amino acids. V was clipped by 8 bases and J by 4 bases; unmatched bases: 10. Germline V gene sequence: CDR1 ENHRY, CDR2 SYGVKD. The repertoire was sequenced with immunoSEQ multiplex PCR; TCRdb's copy has only in-frame clones and lacks some. The sample lists roughly 64,000 clones, approximately 89% seen once, with 0.44% in the top ten. This chain uses TRBV10-3 with TRBJ2-7, with 8 bases lining up with TRBD2. The starting material was CD4+ or CD8+ T cells sorted from blood, obtained in a trial of the OX40 agonist ivuxolimab. This TCR derives from an adult with an advanced solid tumor such as melanoma, head and neck, liver or kidney cancer. The CDR3 DNA sequence: TGTGCCATCTTGTCTAGCGGGTATCCTTACGAGCAGTACTTC. Protein sequence: CAILSSGYPYEQYF.